This record concerns one T cell receptor beta chain sequence. RNA extraction and reverse transcription yielded cDNA as sequencing template. The table came from immunoSEQ multiplex PCR; TCRdb's copy has only in-frame clones and leaves some out. The sample holds 200,000 or so clones, approximately 38% seen once. Specified treatment: oral pan-JAK inhibitor, 5-10 mg twice daily. V was clipped by 3 bases and J by 5 bases, with 13 bases between them. The CDR3 extends over 13 amino acids. Germline V gene sequence: CDR1 GTSNPN, CDR2 SVGIG (reference sequence). The data were taken from a study of CD8+ T cells in alopecia areata.

This receptor was taken from a human donor with alopecia areata. This specimen was CD4+ T cells sorted from blood, taken between weeks 30 and 35, from a patient treated with tofacitinib. The chain has TRBV30 and TRBJ2-5; D may be TRBD1 (6 bases). CDR3 sequence reads: CAWRGTPRETQYF. Written as DNA, the CDR3 is TGTGCCTGGAGAGGGACACCCAGGGAGACCCAGTACTTC.